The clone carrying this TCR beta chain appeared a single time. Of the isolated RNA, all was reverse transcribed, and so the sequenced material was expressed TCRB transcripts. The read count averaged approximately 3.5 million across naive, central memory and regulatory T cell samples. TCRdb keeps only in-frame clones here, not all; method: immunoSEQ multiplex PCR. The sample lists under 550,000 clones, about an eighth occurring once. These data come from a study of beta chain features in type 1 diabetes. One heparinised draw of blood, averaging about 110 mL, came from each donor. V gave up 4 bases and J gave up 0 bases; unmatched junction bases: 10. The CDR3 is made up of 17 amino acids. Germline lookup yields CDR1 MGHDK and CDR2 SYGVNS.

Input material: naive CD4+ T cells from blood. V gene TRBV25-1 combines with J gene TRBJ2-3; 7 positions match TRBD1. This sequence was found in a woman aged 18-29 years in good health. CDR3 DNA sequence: TGTGCCAGCAGTGCCCGACAGGGAAGATCTAGCACAGATACGCAGTATTTT. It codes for CASSARQGRSSTDTQYF.